This TCR beta chain was obtained from a study of immune characterization of retroperitoneal liposarcoma. TCRdb fed the PCR reads into MiXCR, producing one record per CDR3 protein. The repertoire holds approximately 11,000 distinct CDR3 sequences, with 25% to 30% as singletons. CDR3 size: 15 residues. Germline V gives CDR1 MRHNA, CDR2 SNTAGT. This clonotype showed up just a few times. The gene calls are TRBV6-4 and TRBJ2-1; 12 nucleotides align to TRBD2. Gene TRBJ2-7 matches the end of the DNA better, so the J call may be wrong. This TCR derives from a male donor with retroperitoneal liposarcoma. The source material was tumor tissue. The CDR3 sequence is CASSRLAGVGNEQYF. CDR3 in DNA: TGTGCCAGCAGTCGACTAGCGGGAGTAGGTAATGAGCAGTACTTC.